The 7 T cell receptor beta chains reported below all come from one sample, sequenced in a study of shared clonotypes between healthy human individuals. The method was immunoSEQ multiplex PCR; TCRdb's version includes in-frame clones alone and lacks a portion of them. The sample contains a few million clones, around 95% of which appear only once. The sample taken for sequencing was naive CD4+ T cells sorted from blood. Subset noted: CD45RA+ positively selected. These receptors all come from a man younger than 35 in good health.

This clone was seen only once. The chain carries TRBV5-1 and TRBJ1-6; 8 nucleotides match TRBD1. CDR1 SGHRS and CDR2 YFSETQ come from the germline V gene. This CDR3 is 17 amino acids long. Trimming at V came to 0 bases and at J to 3 bases, leaving 5 bases not matched to a gene. This chain's CDR3 is CASSLDDGTGYNSPLHF. In nucleotides, the CDR3 is TGCGCCAGCAGCTTGGACGATGGGACAGGCTATAATTCACCCCTCCACTTT.

This clone came up once. V gene TRBV7-2 combines with J gene TRBJ1-6; the D gene is possibly TRBD1 (5 bases). Germline V gives CDR1 SGHTA, CDR2 FQGNSA. V was clipped by 5 bases and J by 10 bases, with 15 bases between them. The CDR3 extends over 14 amino acids. CDR3 nucleotides: TGTGCCAGCAGCAGTCGCAGGGAGGACTCACCCCTCCACTTT. Protein: CASSSRREDSPLHF. Combining the CDR3 with reference TRBV7-2 and TRBJ1-6 gives the whole variable domain GAGVSQSPSNKVTEKGKDVELRCDPISGHTALYWYRQSLGQGLEFLIYFQGNSAPDKSGLPSDRFSAERTGGSVSTLTIQRTQQEDSAVYLCASSSRREDSPLHFGNGTRLTVT.

The chain uses TRBV4-2 and TRBJ1-1; 7 positions agree with TRBD1. The ends lost 3 bases at V and 1 base at J; junction bases unmatched: 5. Germline V lookup: CDR1 LGHNA, CDR2 YNFKEQ. There are 15 residues in the CDR3. CDR3 residues: CASSQGDRSNTEAFF. The CDR3 DNA sequence: TGTGCCAGCAGCCAGGGGGACAGATCGAACACTGAAGCTTTCTTT.

The chain carries TRBV4-1 and TRBJ2-1, with D hard to call. The CDR3 is 15 residues long. The V and J ends lost 1 base and 4 bases respectively, with 11 bases between them. The V gene's germline CDR1 is MGHRA and CDR2 YSYEKL. In DNA form, the CDR3 reads TGCGCCAGCAGCCAAGCGGCGCAGCCATACAATGAGCAGTTCTTC. This sequence encodes CASSQAAQPYNEQFF.

The chain uses TRBV5-1 and TRBJ2-2; weak D call: TRBD1 (6 bases). V lost 2 bases, J lost 4 bases, and 9 bases lay in between. The CDR3 runs 14 residues. Germline lookup yields CDR1 SGHRS and CDR2 YFSETQ. Here the CDR3 DNA reads TGCGCCAGCAGCTTCTACAGGGTCACCGGGGAGCTGTTTTTT. Translating gives CASSFYRVTGELFF.

The chain links TRBV29-1 to TRBJ2-1; D tentatively reads TRBD1 or TRBD2 (5 bases each). The V gene lost 2 bases and the J gene lost 0 bases, with 8 bases spanning the gap. The CDR3 runs to 14 residues. CDR1 and CDR2 from the germline V gene are SQVTM and ANQGSEA. CDR3 sequence: CSVEKRGSYNEQFF. The CDR3 DNA follows: TGCAGCGTTGAAAAGAGGGGCTCCTACAATGAGCAGTTCTTC.

The CDR3 bases are TGCGCCAGCAGTGAGTTCGGGAGGGCCACAGATACGCAGTATTTT. This sequence encodes CASSEFGRATDTQYF. The V and J genes are TRBV10-2 and TRBJ2-3; the match to TRBD2 covers 8 bases. Germline V CDR1 and CDR2: WSHSY, SAAADI. The CDR3 runs to 15 residues. Trimming removed 1 base from V and 2 bases from J; junction bases left unmatched: 2.